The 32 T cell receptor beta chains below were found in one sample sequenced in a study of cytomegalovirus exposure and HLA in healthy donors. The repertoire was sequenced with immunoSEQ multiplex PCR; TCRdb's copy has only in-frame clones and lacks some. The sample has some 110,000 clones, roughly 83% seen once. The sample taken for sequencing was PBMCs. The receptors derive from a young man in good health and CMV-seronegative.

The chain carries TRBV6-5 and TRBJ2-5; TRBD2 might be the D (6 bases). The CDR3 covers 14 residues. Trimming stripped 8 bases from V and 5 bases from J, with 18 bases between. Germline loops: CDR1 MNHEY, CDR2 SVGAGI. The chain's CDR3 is CASGIPTEGETQYF. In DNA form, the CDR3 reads TGTGCCAGCGGCATTCCAACGGAGGGTGAGACCCAGTACTTC.

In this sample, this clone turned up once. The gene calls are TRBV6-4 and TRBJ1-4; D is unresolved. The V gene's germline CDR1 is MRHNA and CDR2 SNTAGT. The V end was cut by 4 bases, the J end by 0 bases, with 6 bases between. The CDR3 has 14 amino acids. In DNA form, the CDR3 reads TGTGCCAGCAGTGGGTCAGCAACTAATGAAAAACTGTTTTTT. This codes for CASSGSATNEKLFF.

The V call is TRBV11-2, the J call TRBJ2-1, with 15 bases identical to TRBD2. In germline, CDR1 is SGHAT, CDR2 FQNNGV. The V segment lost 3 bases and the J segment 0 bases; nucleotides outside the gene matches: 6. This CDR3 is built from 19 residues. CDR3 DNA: TGTGCCAGCAGCTTCCCCGGGACTAGCGGGAGGTACTCCTACAATGAGCAGTTCTTC. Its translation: CASSFPGTSGRYSYNEQFF.

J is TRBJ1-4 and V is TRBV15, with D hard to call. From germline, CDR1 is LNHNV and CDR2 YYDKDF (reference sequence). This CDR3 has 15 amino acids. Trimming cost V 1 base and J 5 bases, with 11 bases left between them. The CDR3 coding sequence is TGTGCCACCAGCAGAGTAGCAGCTAACAATGAAAAACTGTTTTTT. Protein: CATSRVAANNEKLFF.

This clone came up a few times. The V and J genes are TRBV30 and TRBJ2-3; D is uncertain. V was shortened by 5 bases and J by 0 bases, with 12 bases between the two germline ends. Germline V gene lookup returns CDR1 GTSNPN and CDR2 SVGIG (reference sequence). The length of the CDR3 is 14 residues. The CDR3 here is CAWGSLTSTDTQYF. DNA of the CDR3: TGTGCCTGGGGCAGCCTGACTAGCACAGATACGCAGTATTTT.

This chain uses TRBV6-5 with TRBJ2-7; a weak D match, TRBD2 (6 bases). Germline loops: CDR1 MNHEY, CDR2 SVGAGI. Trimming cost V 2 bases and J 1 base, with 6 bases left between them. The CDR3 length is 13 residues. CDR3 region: CASSYGGSYEQYF. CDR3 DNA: TGTGCCAGCAGTTACGGGGGGTCCTACGAGCAGTACTTC.

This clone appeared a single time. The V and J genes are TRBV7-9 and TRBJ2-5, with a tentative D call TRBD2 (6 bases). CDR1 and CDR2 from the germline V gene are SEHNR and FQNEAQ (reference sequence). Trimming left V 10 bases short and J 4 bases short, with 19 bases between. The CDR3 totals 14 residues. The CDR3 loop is CATILPGGGETQYF. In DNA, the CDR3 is TGTGCCACAATACTACCTGGGGGAGGAGAGACCCAGTACTTC.

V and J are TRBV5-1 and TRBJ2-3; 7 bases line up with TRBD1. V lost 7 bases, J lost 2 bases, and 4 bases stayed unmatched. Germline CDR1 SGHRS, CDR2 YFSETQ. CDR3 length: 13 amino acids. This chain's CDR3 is CASRQGVTDTQYF. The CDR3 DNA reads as TGCGCCAGCCGACAGGGAGTCACAGATACGCAGTATTTT.

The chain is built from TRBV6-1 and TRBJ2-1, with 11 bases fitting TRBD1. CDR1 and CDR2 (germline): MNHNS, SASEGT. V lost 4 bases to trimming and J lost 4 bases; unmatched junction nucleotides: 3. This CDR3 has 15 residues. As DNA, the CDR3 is TGTGCCAGCAGTGCGGACAGGGGGCTTTACAATGAGCAGTTCTTC. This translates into CASSADRGLYNEQFF.

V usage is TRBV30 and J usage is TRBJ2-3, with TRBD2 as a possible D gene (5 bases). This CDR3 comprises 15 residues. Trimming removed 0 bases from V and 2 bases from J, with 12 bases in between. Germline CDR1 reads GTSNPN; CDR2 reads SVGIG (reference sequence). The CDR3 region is CAWSVPPGYTDTQYF. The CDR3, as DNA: TGTGCCTGGAGTGTACCCCCGGGGTACACAGATACGCAGTATTTT.

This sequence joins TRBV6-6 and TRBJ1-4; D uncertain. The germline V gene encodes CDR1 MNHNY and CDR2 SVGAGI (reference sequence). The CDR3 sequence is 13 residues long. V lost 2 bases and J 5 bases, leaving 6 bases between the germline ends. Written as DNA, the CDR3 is TGTGCCAGCAGTTACCCCCCAAATGAAAAACTGTTTTTT. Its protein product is CASSYPPNEKLFF.

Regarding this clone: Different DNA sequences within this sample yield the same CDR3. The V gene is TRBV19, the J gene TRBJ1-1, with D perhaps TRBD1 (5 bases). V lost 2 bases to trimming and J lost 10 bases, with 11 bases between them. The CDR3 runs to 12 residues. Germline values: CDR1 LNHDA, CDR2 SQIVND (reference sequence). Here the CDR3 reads CASSIRAGGAFF. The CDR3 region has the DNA TGTGCCAGTAGTATAAGGGCCGGGGGAGCTTTCTTT.

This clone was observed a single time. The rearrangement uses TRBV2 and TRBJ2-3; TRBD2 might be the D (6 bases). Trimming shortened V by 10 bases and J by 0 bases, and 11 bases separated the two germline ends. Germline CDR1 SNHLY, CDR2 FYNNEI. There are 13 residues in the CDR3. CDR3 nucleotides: TGTGCCAACCAGCGGGTTAGCACAGATACGCAGTATTTT. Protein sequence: CANQRVSTDTQYF.

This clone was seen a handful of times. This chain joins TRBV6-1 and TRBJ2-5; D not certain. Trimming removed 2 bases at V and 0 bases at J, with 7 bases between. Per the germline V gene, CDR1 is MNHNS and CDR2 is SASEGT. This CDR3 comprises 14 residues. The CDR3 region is CASSEKANQETQYF. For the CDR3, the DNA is TGTGCCAGCAGTGAAAAAGCGAACCAAGAGACCCAGTACTTC.

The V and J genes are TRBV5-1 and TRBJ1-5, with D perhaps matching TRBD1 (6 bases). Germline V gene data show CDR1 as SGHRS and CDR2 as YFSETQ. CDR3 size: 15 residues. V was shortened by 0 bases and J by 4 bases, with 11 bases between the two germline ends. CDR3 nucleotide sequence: TGCGCCAGCAGCTTGGAAGGACAGCTTAATCAGCCCCAGCATTTT. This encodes CASSLEGQLNQPQHF.

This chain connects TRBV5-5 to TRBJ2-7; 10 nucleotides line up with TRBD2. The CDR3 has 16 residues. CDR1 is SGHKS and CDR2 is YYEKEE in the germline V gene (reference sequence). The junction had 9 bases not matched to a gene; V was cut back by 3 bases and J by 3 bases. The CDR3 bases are TGTGCCAGCAGCTCTCCTAGCGGGAGTTACATCTACGAGCAGTACTTC. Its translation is CASSSPSGSYIYEQYF.

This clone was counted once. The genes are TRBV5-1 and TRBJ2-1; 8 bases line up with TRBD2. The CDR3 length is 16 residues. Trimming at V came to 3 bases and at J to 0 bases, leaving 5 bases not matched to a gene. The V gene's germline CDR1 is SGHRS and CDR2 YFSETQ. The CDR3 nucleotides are TGCGCCAGCAGCTCCTTAGCGGGGAGCTCCTACAATGAGCAGTTCTTC. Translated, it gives CASSSLAGSSYNEQFF.

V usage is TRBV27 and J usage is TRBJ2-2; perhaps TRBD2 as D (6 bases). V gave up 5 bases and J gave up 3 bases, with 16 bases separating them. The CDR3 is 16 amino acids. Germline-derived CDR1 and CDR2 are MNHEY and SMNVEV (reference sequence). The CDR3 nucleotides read TGTGCCAGCAGTACACCGACTAGTCTGTACACCGGGGAGCTGTTTTTT. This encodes CASSTPTSLYTGELFF.

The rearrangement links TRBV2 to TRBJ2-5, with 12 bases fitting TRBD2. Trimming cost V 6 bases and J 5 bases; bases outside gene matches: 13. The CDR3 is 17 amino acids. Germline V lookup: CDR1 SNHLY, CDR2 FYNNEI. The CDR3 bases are TGTGCCAGCAGCTCGTTGGCTAGCGGGGGGGCCGGGGAGACCCAGTACTTC. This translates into CASSSLASGGAGETQYF.

The CDR3 protein is CASSMRGREGYTF. The DNA for the CDR3 is TGTGCCAGTAGTATGAGGGGGCGGGAAGGCTACACCTTC. The gene calls are TRBV19 and TRBJ1-2; 7 bases align to TRBD1. Germline V lookup: CDR1 LNHDA, CDR2 SQIVND (reference sequence). The CDR3 loop spans 13 amino acids. After removal of 3 bases from V and 8 bases from J, the junction contained 6 bases not matched to a gene.

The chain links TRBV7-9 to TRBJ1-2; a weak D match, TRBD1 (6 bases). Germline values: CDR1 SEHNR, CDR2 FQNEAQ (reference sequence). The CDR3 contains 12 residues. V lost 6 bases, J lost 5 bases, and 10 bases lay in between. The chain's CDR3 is CASSLDRYGYTF. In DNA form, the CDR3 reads TGTGCCAGCAGTCTGGACAGATATGGCTACACCTTC.

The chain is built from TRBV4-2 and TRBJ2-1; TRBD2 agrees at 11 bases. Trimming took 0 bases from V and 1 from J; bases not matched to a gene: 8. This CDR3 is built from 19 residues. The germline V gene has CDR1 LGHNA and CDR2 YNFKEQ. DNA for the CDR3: TGTGCCAGCAGCCAAGATTTGACTAGCGGGATAGGGTCCTACAATGAGCAGTTCTTC. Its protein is CASSQDLTSGIGSYNEQFF.

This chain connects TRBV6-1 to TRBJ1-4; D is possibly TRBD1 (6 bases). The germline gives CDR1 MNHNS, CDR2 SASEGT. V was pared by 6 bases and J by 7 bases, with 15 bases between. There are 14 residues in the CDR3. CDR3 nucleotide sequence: TGTGCCAGCAGCAAAGGGGGAATTAGTGAAAAACTGTTTTTT. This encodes CASSKGGISEKLFF.

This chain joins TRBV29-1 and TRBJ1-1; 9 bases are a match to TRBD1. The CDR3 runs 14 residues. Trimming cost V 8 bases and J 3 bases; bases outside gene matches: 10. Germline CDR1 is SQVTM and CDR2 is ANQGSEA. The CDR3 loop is CSSSGTGTDTEAFF. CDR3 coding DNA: TGCAGCTCTTCCGGGACAGGGACGGACACTGAAGCTTTCTTT.

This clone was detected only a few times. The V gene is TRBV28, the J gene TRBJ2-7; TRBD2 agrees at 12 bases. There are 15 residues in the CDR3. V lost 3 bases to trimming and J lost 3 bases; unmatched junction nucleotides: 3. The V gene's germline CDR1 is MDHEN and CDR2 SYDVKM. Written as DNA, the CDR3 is TGTGCCAGCAGTTTGACTAGCGGGGGCCACTACGAGCAGTACTTC. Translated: CASSLTSGGHYEQYF.

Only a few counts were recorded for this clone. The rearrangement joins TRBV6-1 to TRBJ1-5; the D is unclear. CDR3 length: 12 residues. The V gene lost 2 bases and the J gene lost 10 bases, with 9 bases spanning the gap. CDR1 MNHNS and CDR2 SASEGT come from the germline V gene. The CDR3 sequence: CASSESRSPQHF. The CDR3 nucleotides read TGTGCCAGCAGTGAATCCCGGAGTCCCCAGCATTTT.

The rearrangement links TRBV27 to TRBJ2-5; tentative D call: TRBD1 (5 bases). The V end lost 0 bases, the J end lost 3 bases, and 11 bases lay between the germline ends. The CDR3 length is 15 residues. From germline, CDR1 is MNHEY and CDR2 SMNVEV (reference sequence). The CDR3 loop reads CASSLSRQGKETQYF. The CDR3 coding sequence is TGTGCCAGCAGTTTATCACGGCAGGGAAAAGAGACCCAGTACTTC.

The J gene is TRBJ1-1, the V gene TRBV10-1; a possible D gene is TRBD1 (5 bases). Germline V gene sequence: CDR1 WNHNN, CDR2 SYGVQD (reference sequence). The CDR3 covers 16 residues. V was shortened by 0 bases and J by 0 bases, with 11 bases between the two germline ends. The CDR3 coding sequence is TGCGCCAGCAGTGAGTCACCACAGGAGATGAACACTGAAGCTTTCTTT. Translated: CASSESPQEMNTEAFF.

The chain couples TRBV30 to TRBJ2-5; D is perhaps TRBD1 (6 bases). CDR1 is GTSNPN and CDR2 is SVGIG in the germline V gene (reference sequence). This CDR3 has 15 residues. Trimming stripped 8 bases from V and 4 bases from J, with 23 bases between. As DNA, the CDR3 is TGTGCCATACAAAGGGACCAGGGGATAGGAGAGACCCAGTACTTC. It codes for CAIQRDQGIGETQYF. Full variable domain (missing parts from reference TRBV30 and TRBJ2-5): SQTIHQWPATLVQPVGSPLSLECTVEGTSNPNLYWYRQAAGRGLQLLFYSVGIGQISSEVPQNLSASRPQDRQFILSSKKLLLSDSGFYLCAIQRDQGIGETQYFGPGTRLLVL.

The CDR3 protein is CASSEERDSYNEQFF. CDR3 in DNA: TGTGCCAGCAGTGAAGAACGGGACAGTTACAATGAGCAGTTCTTC. The V gene is TRBV6-1, the J gene TRBJ2-1; TRBD1 agrees at 7 bases. CDR1 is MNHNS, CDR2 SASEGT, per germline. The junction had 4 bases not matched to a gene; V was cut back by 1 base and J by 4 bases. The CDR3 totals 15 residues.

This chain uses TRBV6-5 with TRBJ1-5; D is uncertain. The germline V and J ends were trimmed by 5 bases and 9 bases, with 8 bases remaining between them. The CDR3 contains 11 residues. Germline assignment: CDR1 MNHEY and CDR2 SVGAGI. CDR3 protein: CASSIGGPQHF. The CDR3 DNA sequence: TGTGCCAGCAGTATCGGTGGGCCCCAGCATTTT.

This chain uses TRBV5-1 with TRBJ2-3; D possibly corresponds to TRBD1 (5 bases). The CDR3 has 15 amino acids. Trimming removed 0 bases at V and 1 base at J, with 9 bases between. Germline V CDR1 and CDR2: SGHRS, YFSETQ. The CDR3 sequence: CASSLAGWRTDTQYF. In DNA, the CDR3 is TGCGCCAGCAGCTTGGCAGGGTGGCGCACAGATACGCAGTATTTT.